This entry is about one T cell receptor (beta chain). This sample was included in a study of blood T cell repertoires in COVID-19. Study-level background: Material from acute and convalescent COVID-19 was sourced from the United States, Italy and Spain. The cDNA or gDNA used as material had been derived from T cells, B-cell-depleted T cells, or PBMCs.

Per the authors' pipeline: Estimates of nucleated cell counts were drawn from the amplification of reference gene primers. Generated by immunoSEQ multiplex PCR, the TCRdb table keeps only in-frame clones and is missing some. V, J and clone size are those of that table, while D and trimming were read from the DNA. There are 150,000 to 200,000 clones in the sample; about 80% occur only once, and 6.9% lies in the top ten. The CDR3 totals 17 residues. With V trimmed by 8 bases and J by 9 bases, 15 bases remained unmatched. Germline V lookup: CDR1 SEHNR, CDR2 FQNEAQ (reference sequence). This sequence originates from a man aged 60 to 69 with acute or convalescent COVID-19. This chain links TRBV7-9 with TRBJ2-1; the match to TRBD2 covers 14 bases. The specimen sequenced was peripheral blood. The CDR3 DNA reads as TGTGCCAGCCTCGACCCCGAGACTAGCGGGAGGGCCGGTGAGCAGTTCTTC. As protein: CASLDPETSGRAGEQFF.